Shown below are 23 T cell receptor beta chains from a single sample sequenced in a study of graft-versus-host responses after intestinal transplantation. These receptors have no identified antigens. The method was immunoSEQ multiplex PCR; TCRdb's version includes in-frame clones alone and lacks a portion of them. The table has tens of thousands of clones, 84% seen once. The specimen comprised unstimulated CD4+ T cells sorted from spleen or lymph node cells, sampled before transplant. Source of these receptors: a human donor who was the organ donor for an intestinal transplant.

A few counts support this clone. V gene TRBV18 combines with J gene TRBJ1-1, with 7 bases that match TRBD1. Germline CDR1 KGHSH, CDR2 LQKENI. This CDR3 region has 16 residues. Trimming took 1 base from V and 2 from J; bases not matched to a gene: 7. CDR3 DNA: TGTGCCAGCTCACCACAGGGGGCCATACGAAACACTGAAGCTTTCTTT. Translation: CASSPQGAIRNTEAFF.

In this sample, this clone turned up a few times. The rearrangement joins TRBV15 to TRBJ1-6, with TRBD1 as a possible D gene (5 bases). The CDR3 has 13 residues. Trimming cost V 4 bases and J 7 bases, with 8 bases left between them. Per germline, CDR1 LNHNV and CDR2 YYDKDF (reference sequence). CDR3 region: CATSTNRNSPLHF. The CDR3 nucleotides are TGTGCCACCAGCACAAACAGGAATTCACCCCTCCACTTT.

This chain connects TRBV27 to TRBJ1-4; 8 nucleotides line up with TRBD1. The V gene end was trimmed by 6 bases and the J gene end by 6 bases; junction bases not matched to a gene: 6. CDR1 and CDR2 from the germline V gene are MNHEY and SMNVEV (reference sequence). This CDR3 spans 14 amino acids. The CDR3 here is CASRRTGGDEKLFF. As DNA, the CDR3 is TGTGCCAGCAGACGTACAGGGGGGGATGAAAAACTGTTTTTT.

The chain has TRBV6-6 and TRBJ2-7, with 7 positions matching TRBD2. This CDR3 spans 16 amino acids. The germline CDR1 and CDR2 sequences are MNHNY and SVGAGI (reference sequence). V shed 2 bases and J 2 bases; nucleotides not matched to a gene: 9. Here the CDR3 reads CASSYAIGGVTYEQYV. CDR3 coding DNA: TGTGCCAGCAGTTACGCGATTGGGGGGGTCACCTACGAGCAGTACGTC.

The chain links TRBV7-2 to TRBJ2-1; D ambiguous. Germline-derived CDR1 and CDR2 are SGHTA and FQGNSA. This CDR3 contains 15 residues. Deletions cut 0 bases from V and 0 bases from J, with 6 bases between. The CDR3 DNA is TGTGCCAGCAGCTTAGCTGCGGCCTCCTACAATGAGCAGTTCTTC. This codes for CASSLAAASYNEQFF.

V gene TRBV9 combines with J gene TRBJ2-3, with 8 bases identical to TRBD2. Germline-derived CDR1 and CDR2 are SGDLS and YYNGEE. V was pared by 4 bases and J by 7 bases, with 14 bases of the junction left unmatched. The CDR3 extends over 16 amino acids. CDR3 sequence: CASSTSAGAVGNTQYF. The CDR3 nucleotides read TGTGCCAGCAGCACCTCAGCGGGGGCGGTGGGAAATACGCAGTATTTT. Filled out from reference TRBV9 and TRBJ2-3, the complete variable domain reads DSGVTQTPKHLITATGQRVTLRCSPRSGDLSVYWYQQSLDQGLQFLIQYYNGEERAKGNILERFSAQQFPDLHSELNLSSLELGDSALYFCASSTSAGAVGNTQYFGPGTRLTVL.

This sequence joins TRBV11-2 and TRBJ2-5; a possible D gene is TRBD1 (5 bases). V was pared by 2 bases and J by 4 bases, with 20 bases between. CDR1 and CDR2 (germline): SGHAT, FQNNGV. This CDR3 region has 17 residues. The CDR3 nucleotides read TGTGCCAGCAGCTTAAGTGCAGGGAAGGTGAAGAGAGAGACCCAGTACTTC. This encodes CASSLSAGKVKRETQYF.

The chain joins TRBV28 to TRBJ1-2, with TRBD1 matching 9 bases. Germline-derived CDR1 and CDR2 are MDHEN and SYDVKM. The CDR3 extends over 16 amino acids. The ends lost 6 bases at V and 3 bases at J; junction bases unmatched: 11. The CDR3: CASRVGTGGADYGYTF. CDR3 in DNA: TGTGCCAGCAGGGTTGGTACAGGGGGCGCAGACTATGGCTACACCTTC.

CDR3 coding DNA: TGTGCCAGCAGTCCAGGGACAGGATATAATGAAAAACTGTTTTTT. This gives the protein CASSPGTGYNEKLFF. The rearrangement joins TRBV27 to TRBJ1-4, with 8 nucleotides matching TRBD1. Losses at the gene ends were 5 bases for V and 4 bases for J; bases not matched to a gene: 6. The CDR3 is 15 amino acids. Germline V CDR1 and CDR2: MNHEY, SMNVEV (reference sequence).

The V and J genes are TRBV2 and TRBJ1-5; 7 bases agree with TRBD1. Germline CDR1 and CDR2: SNHLY and FYNNEI. The CDR3 is 15 amino acids. V shed 9 bases, J shed 0 bases, and the junction held 8 bases outside the gene matches. The CDR3 DNA reads TGTGCCAGTAGCAAAGGACAGGTTAGCAATCAGCCCCAGCATTTT. It is translated as CASSKGQVSNQPQHF.

The CDR3 reads CASSLGVLAHNEQFF. The CDR3 DNA follows: TGCGCCAGCAGCTTGGGGGTGCTAGCTCATAATGAGCAGTTCTTC. This rearrangement joins TRBV5-1 to TRBJ2-1; possibly TRBD2 for D (5 bases). V was cut by 0 bases and J by 7 bases, with 14 bases left in between. From germline, CDR1 is SGHRS and CDR2 YFSETQ. This CDR3 region has 15 residues. Based on the CDR3 plus reference TRBV5-1 and TRBJ2-1, the full variable domain is KAGVTQTPRYLIKTRGQQVTLSCSPISGHRSVSWYQQTPGQGLQFLFEYFSETQRNKGNFPGRFSGRQFSNSRSEMNVSTLELGDSALYLCASSLGVLAHNEQFFGPGTRLTVL.

This chain links TRBV6-1 with TRBJ2-7; 8 bases line up with TRBD1. This CDR3 contains 15 residues. Germline trimming cut 2 bases from V and 5 bases from J; bases unmatched to any gene: 8. CDR1 is MNHNS, CDR2 SASEGT, per germline. This chain's CDR3 is CASSERQGAKDEQYV. In nucleotides, the CDR3 is TGTGCCAGCAGTGAACGGCAGGGGGCGAAGGACGAGCAGTACGTC.

This clone came up once. The V and J genes are TRBV4-1 and TRBJ2-3, with TRBD2 matching 15 bases. The CDR3 extends over 19 amino acids. The germline gives CDR1 MGHRA, CDR2 YSYEKL. The trim removed 3 bases at V and 0 bases at J, leaving 7 bases unmatched. Here the CDR3 DNA reads TGCGCCAGCAGCCACAGAGGACTAGCGGGGGGGCAGAGCACAGATACGCAGTATTTT. Translation gives CASSHRGLAGGQSTDTQYF.

This chain links TRBV9 with TRBJ2-3, with D maybe TRBD1 (5 bases). The CDR3 totals 14 residues. V gave up 1 base and J gave up 1 base, with 7 bases separating them. Germline V gene lookup returns CDR1 SGDLS and CDR2 YYNGEE. This CDR3 is CASSVLGGTDTQYF. In nucleotides, the CDR3 is TGTGCCAGCAGCGTACTAGGGGGCACAGATACGCAGTATTTT.

The J gene is TRBJ2-1, the V gene TRBV29-1, with 14 bases fitting TRBD2. The junction had 9 bases not matched to a gene; V was cut back by 4 bases and J by 7 bases. The CDR3 is 16 amino acids. Germline-derived CDR1 and CDR2 are SQVTM and ANQGSEA. Here the CDR3 reads CSVGRLAGGLSNEQFF. CDR3 DNA: TGCAGCGTTGGTCGACTAGCGGGGGGGCTATCAAATGAGCAGTTCTTC.

This chain joins TRBV7-9 and TRBJ1-4; possible D gene TRBD1, 6 bases. V lost 5 bases, J lost 5 bases, and 12 bases lay in between. This CDR3 is 14 amino acids long. CDR1 is SEHNR, CDR2 FQNEAQ, per germline (reference sequence). The DNA of the CDR3 is TGTGCCAGCAGCCTCAGGACAGAAAATGAAAAACTGTTTTTT. Residues: CASSLRTENEKLFF.

The genes are TRBV6-1 and TRBJ2-3, with 11 positions matching TRBD2. CDR1 and CDR2 from the germline V gene are MNHNS and SASEGT. The CDR3 runs to 18 residues. Trimming took 3 bases from V and 0 from J; bases not matched to a gene: 8. For the CDR3, the DNA is TGTGCCAGCAGTGAGCTAGCGGGGGGCCAACACAGCACAGATACGCAGTATTTT. Encoded protein: CASSELAGGQHSTDTQYF.

The V and J genes are TRBV14 and TRBJ2-2; the match to TRBD2 covers 9 bases. This CDR3 comprises 17 residues. The trim removed 4 bases at V and 2 bases at J, leaving 8 bases unmatched. Looked up from germline, CDR1 is SGHDN and CDR2 is FVKESK. CDR3 amino acids: CASSPRGLAQNTGELFF. The CDR3 DNA sequence: TGTGCCAGCAGCCCCAGGGGACTAGCCCAAAACACCGGGGAGCTGTTTTTT.

The V gene is TRBV2, the J gene TRBJ2-3; 13 bases agree with TRBD2. Germline CDR1 and CDR2: SNHLY and FYNNEI. J lost 1 base, V lost 6 bases, and 7 bases had no gene match. The length of the CDR3 is 17 residues. CDR3 bases: TGTGCCAGCAGGGCATTACTAGCGGGGGGGCGCACAGATACGCAGTATTTT. As protein: CASRALLAGGRTDTQYF.

The chain recombines TRBV18 with TRBJ2-3, with 10 positions matching TRBD2. The CDR3 is 15 amino acids. Trimming removed 3 bases from V and 6 bases from J; junction bases left unmatched: 6. CDR1 is KGHSH and CDR2 is LQKENI in the germline V gene. The CDR3 nucleotides read TGTGCCAGCTCACCTTCGAGCGGGGGGGCGGATACGCAGTATTTT. Amino acids: CASSPSSGGADTQYF. Based on the CDR3 plus reference TRBV18 and TRBJ2-3, the full variable domain is NAGVMQNPRHLVRRRGQEARLRCSPMKGHSHVYWYRQLPEEGLKFMVYLQKENIIDESGMPKERFSAEFPKEGPSILRIQQVVRGDSAAYFCASSPSSGGADTQYFGPGTRLTVL.

This clone was seen a single time. The chain's CDR3 is CASSFTGTGAEKLFF. CDR3 in DNA: TGTGCCAGCAGCTTTACCGGGACAGGAGCTGAAAAACTGTTTTTT. The V call is TRBV7-2, the J call TRBJ1-4, with 8 bases identical to TRBD1. The CDR3 is 15 amino acids. Germline CDR1 is SGHTA and CDR2 is FQGNSA. V dropped 3 bases and J dropped 7; count of bases not matched to a gene: 7.

V usage is TRBV9 and J usage is TRBJ2-1; 9 bases align to TRBD2. This CDR3 spans 18 amino acids. Germline V lookup: CDR1 SGDLS, CDR2 YYNGEE. V was pared by 0 bases and J by 0 bases, with 7 bases of the junction left unmatched. This CDR3 is CASSVVASGVSSYNEQFF. CDR3 bases: TGTGCCAGCAGCGTAGTGGCTAGCGGGGTTAGCTCCTACAATGAGCAGTTCTTC.

This rearrangement joins TRBV29-1 to TRBJ1-5; 9 bases are shared with TRBD1. CDR1 is SQVTM and CDR2 is ANQGSEA in the germline V gene. V was clipped by 5 bases and J by 5 bases; unmatched bases: 4. The CDR3 is 13 residues long. The CDR3 DNA reads TGCAGCGTTACGGGACAGGGCGATCAGCCCCAGCATTTT. This codes for CSVTGQGDQPQHF.